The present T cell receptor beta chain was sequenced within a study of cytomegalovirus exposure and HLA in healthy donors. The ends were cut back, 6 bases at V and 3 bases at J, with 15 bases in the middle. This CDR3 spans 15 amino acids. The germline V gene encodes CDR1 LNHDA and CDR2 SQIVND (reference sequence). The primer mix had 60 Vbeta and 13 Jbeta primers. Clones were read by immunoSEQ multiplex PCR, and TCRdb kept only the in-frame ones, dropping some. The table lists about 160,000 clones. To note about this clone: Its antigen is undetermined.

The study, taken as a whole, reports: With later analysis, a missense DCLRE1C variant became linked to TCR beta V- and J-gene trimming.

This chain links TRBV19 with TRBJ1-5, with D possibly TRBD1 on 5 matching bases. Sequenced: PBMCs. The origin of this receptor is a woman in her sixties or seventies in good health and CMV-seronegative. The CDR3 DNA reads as TGTGCCAGTAGACCCAGCGGGGGAGACAATCAGCCCCAGCATTTT. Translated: CASRPSGGDNQPQHF.